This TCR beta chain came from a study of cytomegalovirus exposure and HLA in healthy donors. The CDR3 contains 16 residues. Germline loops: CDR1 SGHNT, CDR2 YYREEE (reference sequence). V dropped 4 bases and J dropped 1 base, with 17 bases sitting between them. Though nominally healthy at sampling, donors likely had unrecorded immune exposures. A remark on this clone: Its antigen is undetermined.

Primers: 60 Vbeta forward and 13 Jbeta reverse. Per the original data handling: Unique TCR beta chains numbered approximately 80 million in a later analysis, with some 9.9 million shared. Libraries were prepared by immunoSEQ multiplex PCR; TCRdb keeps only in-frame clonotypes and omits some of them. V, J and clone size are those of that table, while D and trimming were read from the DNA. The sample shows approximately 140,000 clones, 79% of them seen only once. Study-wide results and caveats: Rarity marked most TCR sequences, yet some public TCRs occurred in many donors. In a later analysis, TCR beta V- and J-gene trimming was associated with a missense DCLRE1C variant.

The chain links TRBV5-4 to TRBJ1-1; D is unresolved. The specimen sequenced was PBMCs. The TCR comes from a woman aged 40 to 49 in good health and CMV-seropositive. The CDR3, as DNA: TGTGCCAGCAGCCATCCACCCGGGGTCGGGAACACTGAAGCTTTCTTT. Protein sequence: CASSHPPGVGNTEAFF. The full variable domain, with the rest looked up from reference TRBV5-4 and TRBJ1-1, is ETGVTQSPTHLIKTRGQQVTLRCSSQSGHNTVSWYQQALGQGPQFIFQYYREEENGRGNFPPRFSGLQFPNYSSELNVNALELDDSALYLCASSHPPGVGNTEAFFGQGTRLTVV.